Listed here are 17 T cell receptor beta chains from one sample, sequenced in a study of OX40 agonist ivuxolimab in advanced cancers. Method: immunoSEQ multiplex PCR; TCRdb's copy keeps in-frame clones and lacks some. The sample records 73,000 or so clones, 80% to 95% being singletons. Sequenced here: CD4+ or CD8+ T cells sorted from blood, sampled in a trial of the OX40 agonist ivuxolimab. These receptors were taken from an adult with an advanced solid tumor such as melanoma, head and neck, liver or kidney cancer.

The J gene is TRBJ1-1, the V gene TRBV27; perhaps TRBD1 as D (5 bases). This CDR3 has 16 amino acids. Germline V gives CDR1 MNHEY, CDR2 SMNVEV (reference sequence). V was clipped by 0 bases and J by 1 base, with 12 bases between them. The CDR3 is CASSLSVEGTNTEAFF. For the CDR3, the DNA is TGTGCCAGCAGTTTATCGGTGGAAGGGACGAACACTGAAGCTTTCTTT.

This clone was found once. The chain is built from TRBV6-4 and TRBJ2-2; the D is unclear. Trimming cost V 0 bases and J 1 base, with 9 bases left between them. Per germline, CDR1 MRHNA and CDR2 SNTAGT. This CDR3 is 16 amino acids long. CDR3 protein: CASSDSLEMNTGELFF. Here the CDR3 DNA reads TGTGCCAGCAGTGACTCGTTGGAGATGAACACCGGGGAGCTGTTTTTT.

The gene calls are TRBV5-1 and TRBJ2-1, with 12 bases matching TRBD2. V lost 3 bases to trimming and J lost 6 bases; unmatched junction nucleotides: 16. The CDR3 loop spans 19 amino acids. Per the germline V gene, CDR1 is SGHRS and CDR2 is YFSETQ. This CDR3 reads CASSSSGLAGPFIINEQFF. In DNA form, the CDR3 reads TGCGCCAGCAGCTCATCGGGACTAGCGGGTCCCTTTATTATCAATGAGCAGTTCTTC.

The chain is built from TRBV5-5 and TRBJ1-6; 10 nucleotides align to TRBD1. There are 18 residues in the CDR3. Looked up from germline, CDR1 is SGHKS and CDR2 is YYEKEE (reference sequence). The J segment lost 8 bases and the V segment lost 0 bases, leaving 11 bases of the junction unmatched. The CDR3 nucleotides are TGTGCCAGCAGCTTGGAGACAGGGGGCTGGATTGATGATTCACCCCTCCACTTT. Translating gives CASSLETGGWIDDSPLHF.

This clone occurred a few times. The chain joins TRBV15 to TRBJ2-7; TRBD2 aligns across 8 bases. CDR3 length: 16 amino acids. Trimming cost V 0 bases and J 3 bases; bases outside gene matches: 7. Looked up from germline, CDR1 is LNHNV and CDR2 is YYDKDF (reference sequence). The CDR3, as DNA: TGTGCCACCAGCAGAGAACGGGGGGGCTCCCTCTACGAGCAGTACTTC. Encoded protein: CATSRERGGSLYEQYF.

This CDR3 reads CSVEPDDNYGYTF. CDR3 DNA sequence: TGCAGCGTTGAACCGGACGACAACTATGGCTACACCTTC. The V gene is TRBV29-1, the J gene TRBJ1-2; D not certain. This CDR3 region has 13 residues. Germline-derived CDR1 and CDR2 are SQVTM and ANQGSEA. V was trimmed by 2 bases and J by 2 bases, leaving 9 bases between them.

The rearrangement joins TRBV5-1 to TRBJ1-4; D unresolved. From germline, CDR1 is SGHRS and CDR2 YFSETQ. This CDR3 contains 15 residues. The V gene lost 2 bases and the J gene lost 7 bases, with 15 bases spanning the gap. The CDR3 sequence is CASSLEEIRGEKLFF. The DNA of the CDR3 is TGCGCCAGCAGCTTAGAGGAGATCAGAGGTGAAAAACTGTTTTTT.

The chain joins TRBV13 to TRBJ1-4; 7 bases are shared with TRBD1. CDR1 and CDR2 (germline): PRHDT, FYEKMQ (reference sequence). This CDR3 is 17 amino acids long. J was trimmed by 6 bases and V by 5 bases; bases with no gene match: 15. CDR3 region: CASSLLTGRDYDEKLFF. CDR3 nucleotides: TGTGCCAGCAGCCTCTTGACAGGGAGGGATTATGATGAAAAACTGTTTTTT.

V gene TRBV7-9 combines with J gene TRBJ2-3; D gene uncertain. The CDR3 extends over 14 amino acids. Germline CDR1 SEHNR, CDR2 FQNEAQ (reference sequence). V was trimmed by 6 bases and J by 1 base, leaving 11 bases between them. The CDR3 loop is CASRDGRGTDTQYF. The CDR3 DNA sequence: TGTGCCAGCAGAGATGGACGGGGCACAGATACGCAGTATTTT.

The chain carries TRBV19 and TRBJ2-1; D tentatively fits TRBD1 or TRBD2 (5 bases each). The length of the CDR3 is 15 residues. CDR1 and CDR2 (germline): LNHDA, SQIVND (reference sequence). The V end lost 6 bases, the J end lost 7 bases, and 19 bases lay between the germline ends. The CDR3 sequence: CASRGYPGTGNEQFF. For the CDR3, the DNA is TGTGCCAGTAGGGGGTATCCGGGGACGGGTAATGAGCAGTTCTTC.

This chain uses TRBV5-1 with TRBJ2-5; a weak D match, TRBD2 (5 bases). This CDR3 has 12 amino acids. Germline V gene data show CDR1 as SGHRS and CDR2 as YFSETQ. Trimming removed 10 bases from V and 5 bases from J, with 15 bases in between. CDR3 protein: CAPTRERETQYF. DNA for the CDR3: TGCGCCCCGACGAGGGAGCGGGAGACCCAGTACTTC.

The V call is TRBV7-2, the J call TRBJ1-2; D is unclear. The germline V gene has CDR1 SGHTA and CDR2 FQGNSA. The CDR3 totals 11 residues. V was pared by 4 bases and J by 6 bases, with 6 bases between. This CDR3 reads CASSSGDGYTF. CDR3 coding DNA: TGTGCCAGCAGCTCCGGCGATGGCTACACCTTC.

The rearrangement links TRBV4-2 to TRBJ1-5, with TRBD1 identical over 8 bases. The germline V gene encodes CDR1 LGHNA and CDR2 YNFKEQ. V lost 1 base, J lost 3 bases, and 5 bases stayed unmatched. The CDR3 has 16 amino acids. CDR3 DNA sequence: TGTGCCAGCAGCCAAGGTGGACAGGGAGACAATCAGCCCCAGCATTTT. It encodes CASSQGGQGDNQPQHF.

The chain employs TRBV2 and TRBJ2-7; a weak D match, TRBD2 (5 bases). CDR3 size: 16 residues. V lost 8 bases, J lost 0 bases, and 20 bases lay in between. Germline CDR1 and CDR2: SNHLY and FYNNEI. The CDR3 here is CASALEAQVVSYEQYF. In nucleotides, the CDR3 is TGTGCCAGCGCTTTGGAGGCCCAAGTCGTCTCCTACGAGCAGTACTTC.

The chain carries TRBV6-5 and TRBJ2-5, with D maybe TRBD1 (6 bases). The CDR3 is 15 amino acids. The germline gives CDR1 MNHEY, CDR2 SVGAGI. Trimming removed 2 bases at V and 1 base at J, with 11 bases between. CDR3 coding DNA: TGTGCCAGCAGTTACGGCACAGGGTTCCAAGAGACCCAGTACTTC. Protein sequence: CASSYGTGFQETQYF.

This clone has a single count. The chain recombines TRBV5-1 with TRBJ1-1, with no clear D. Germline values: CDR1 SGHRS, CDR2 YFSETQ. V was trimmed by 0 bases and J by 0 bases, leaving 6 bases between them. The CDR3 is made up of 14 amino acids. The CDR3 loop is CASSLGTMNTEAFF. In DNA, the CDR3 is TGCGCCAGCAGCTTGGGCACTATGAACACTGAAGCTTTCTTT.

This clone was detected once. This chain joins TRBV15 and TRBJ2-7; tentatively, D is TRBD1 or TRBD2 (5 bases each). The CDR3 covers 14 residues. The germline V gene encodes CDR1 LNHNV and CDR2 YYDKDF (reference sequence). The V gene lost 1 base and the J gene lost 4 bases, with 11 bases spanning the gap. CDR3 DNA: TGTGCCACCAGCAGAGGAGGGGAGATTTACGAGCAGTACTTC. Amino acid sequence: CATSRGGEIYEQYF.